The rows below give T cell receptor beta chains drawn from one sample of a study of T cell responses to AZD1222 COVID-19 vaccine. Clones were read by immunoSEQ multiplex PCR, and TCRdb kept only the in-frame ones, dropping some. This sample has over 100,000 clones, with around 90% found just once. The source was peripheral blood, collected 28 days after the second AZD1222 dose. The receptor set was obtained from an adult who received the AZD1222 COVID-19 vaccine. Both conserved end residues are part of each CDR3. The D gene is left open where the match is weak. A clone size is listed for some rows: how often the clone was seen (once, few, many), or a class if it is expanded.

-	-	TRBV19	TRBJ1-2	TGTGCCAGTTGGGGGCAGGTTGGTGGCTACACCTTC	CASWGQVGGYTF
-	-	TRBV7-9	TRBJ1-4	TGTGCCAGCGAACGAGGGGGAACGGAAAAACTGTTTTTT	CASERGGTEKLFF
-	-	TRBV10-3	TRBJ1-1	TGTGCCATCAGTGAGTTTATGAACACTGAAGCTTTCTTT	CAISEFMNTEAFF
-	-	TRBV18	TRBJ1-5	TGTGCCAGCTCACCCGCGACAGTAAATCAGCCCCAGCATTTT	CASSPATVNQPQHF
-	TRBD1	TRBV15	TRBJ1-4	TGTGCCACCAGGCGCGGACAGGGTACGACAGAAAAACTGTTTTTT	CATRRGQGTTEKLFF
-	-	TRBV29-1	TRBJ1-1	TGCAGCGTTTACAGGCCGAACACTGAAGCTTTCTTT	CSVYRPNTEAFF
-	-	TRBV7-2	TRBJ1-1	TGTGCCAGCAGTCTACAACAGCTGCCGAACACTGAAGCTTTCTTT	CASSLQQLPNTEAFF
-	-	TRBV5-1	TRBJ1-6	TGCGCCAGCAGCGCAAGCGCTCAGGGGCACTATAATTCACCCCTCCACTTT	CASSASAQGHYNSPLHF
few	TRBD2	TRBV9	TRBJ2-1	TGTGCCAGCAGTACACCGAGGGGACTAGCGGGGGGAACCAACTACAATGAGCAGTTCTTC	CASSTPRGLAGGTNYNEQFF
few	TRBD1	TRBV2	TRBJ1-5	TGTGCCAGCAGTAAACCCGCCGCCACAGGGGACCAGCCCCAGCATTTT	CASSKPAATGDQPQHF
-	-	TRBV21-1	TRBJ1-5	TGTGCCAGCAGCAAACCGGGATATAGCAATCAGCCCCAGCATTTT	CASSKPGYSNQPQHF
-	TRBD1	TRBV29-1	TRBJ1-2	TGCAGCGTAGGACAGGCCCTCGCTTCCAACTATGGCTACACCTTC	CSVGQALASNYGYTF
few	-	TRBV18	TRBJ2-7	TGTGCCAGCTCAGGGACGGACTCTTCCTACGAGCAGTACTTC	CASSGTDSSYEQYF
-	-	TRBV3-1/TRBV3-2	TRBJ1-2	TGTGCCAGCAGCCAAGATCCCGCAAGAGGCTACACCTTC	CASSQDPARGYTF
-	-	TRBV10-3	TRBJ1-1	TGTGCCATCAGTGAGTCTGTAGGGGCGAACACTGAAGCTTTCTTT	CAISESVGANTEAFF
-	TRBD2	TRBV7-6	TRBJ2-2	TGTGCCAGCAGCTTAGTAGCGGGGACGAACACCGGGGAGCTGTTTTTT	CASSLVAGTNTGELFF
-	-	TRBV12-3/TRBV12-4	TRBJ2-1	TGTGCCAGCACCCAAGGTGGTGAGCAGTTCTTC	CASTQGGEQFF
few	-	TRBV4-1	TRBJ2-7	TGCGCCAGCAGCCGCTTAGGACAGTCGAGCGAGCAGTACTTC	CASSRLGQSSEQYF
-	TRBD1	TRBV7-3	TRBJ1-6	TGTGCCAGCAGCCATCGGACAGGTTCACCCCTCCACTTT	CASSHRTGSPLHF